This T cell receptor (beta chain) was sequenced during a study of OX40 agonist ivuxolimab in advanced cancers. The CDR3 extends over 15 amino acids. CDR1 is SGHVS, CDR2 FQNEAQ, per germline. The ends were cut back, 1 base at V and 1 base at J, with 10 bases in the middle. Measured with immunoSEQ multiplex PCR; TCRdb has only the in-frame clones, and not every one. The sample lists roughly 67,000 clones; 70% to 90% were seen once. This clone was seen only once. The source of this sequence is an adult with an advanced solid tumor such as melanoma, head and neck, liver or kidney cancer. The sample here was CD4+ or CD8+ T cells sorted from blood, taken in a trial of the OX40 agonist ivuxolimab. The chain couples TRBV7-8 to TRBJ2-5, with D tentatively TRBD1 (6 bases). CDR3 loop: CASSLDGQPQETQYF. Written as DNA, the CDR3 is TGTGCCAGCAGCTTAGACGGACAGCCCCAAGAGACCCAGTACTTC. The full variable domain, completed using reference TRBV7-8 and TRBJ2-5, is GAGVSQSPRYKVAKRGQDVALRCDPISGHVSLFWYQQALGQGPEFLTYFQNEAQLDKSGLPSDRFFAERPEGSVSTLKIQRTQQEDSAVYLCASSLDGQPQETQYFGPGTRLLVL.